This T cell receptor beta chain emerged from a study of a mutant IDH1 vaccine in newly diagnosed glioma. General study results and limits: Of the patients, roughly 93% had vaccine-induced immune responses.

Comments on this clone: The antigen is not known.

Time point denoted: baseline, week 1 (first vaccination visit). Treatment denoted: pre-vaccination baseline after standard-of-care therapy. Sequenced by immunoSEQ multiplex PCR; TCRdb stores in-frame clones only, minus some. The table records about 24,000 clones, approximately 93% of them present only once. The germline gives CDR1 LGHNT, CDR2 FRNRAP. V lost 0 bases and J lost 7, with 13 bases in between. This CDR3 is 15 amino acids long. The chain employs TRBV12-5 and TRBJ1-5; D is undetermined. This sample comprised PBMCs, obtained from a glioma patient treated with radiotherapy, temozolomide or both. The TCR comes from a man aged 30-40 years with glioma. CDR3 coding DNA: TGTGCTAGTGGTTTGGTACGTGGCTCCGGGCAGCCCCAGCATTTT. Its protein is CASGLVRGSGQPQHF.